These 23 T cell receptor beta chains share one sample of origin, sequenced in a study of radiotherapy plus CTLA-4 blockade in lung cancer. Repertoires were generated with immunoSEQ multiplex PCR, while TCRdb's copy carries only in-frame clones and drops some. The repertoire consists of tens of thousands of clones, with around 81% occurring once and the leading ten covering 22%. The sequences come from peripheral blood, collected from a patient treated with radiotherapy plus ipilimumab. All receptors come from a human donor with non-small cell lung cancer whose response to radiotherapy plus ipilimumab could not be evaluated. Some clones in this sample may be carry-over from other donors' samples.

Of note for this clone: A far larger clone is one base from this, pointing to a likely read error. Additional DNA sequences in this sample encode the identical CDR3. The V and J genes are TRBV7-9 and TRBJ2-2; a possible D gene is TRBD2 (6 bases). The CDR3 is 14 amino acids. V lost 3 bases and J 7 bases, leaving 12 bases between the germline ends. Germline V gene data show CDR1 as SEHNR and CDR2 as FQNEAQ (reference sequence). The chain's CDR3 is CASSLEGRDGELFF. CDR3 sequence (DNA): TGTGCCAGCAGCTTGGAGGGGCGCGACGGGGAGCTGTTTTTT.

The chain is built from TRBV18 and TRBJ1-2; D possibly corresponds to TRBD1 (5 bases). The CDR3 consists of 15 residues. Germline loops: CDR1 KGHSH, CDR2 LQKENI. Trimming removed 2 bases at V and 8 bases at J, with 18 bases between. This CDR3 reads CASSPDSGKSRGYTF. As DNA, the CDR3 is TGTGCCAGCTCACCAGACTCAGGGAAAAGTCGCGGCTACACCTTC. The full variable domain, in which reference TRBV18 and TRBJ1-2 provide the parts outside the CDR3, is NAGVMQNPRHLVRRRGQEARLRCSPMKGHSHVYWYRQLPEEGLKFMVYLQKENIIDESGMPKERFSAEFPKEGPSILRIQQVVRGDSAAYFCASSPDSGKSRGYTFGSGTRLTVV.

This chain connects TRBV5-1 to TRBJ2-1; the match to TRBD1 covers 10 bases. After removal of 4 bases from V and 6 bases from J, the junction contained 10 bases not matched to a gene. CDR1 SGHRS and CDR2 YFSETQ come from the germline V gene. CDR3 length: 16 residues. The CDR3 reads CASSPTGTGDLNEQFF. The CDR3, as DNA: TGCGCCAGCAGCCCGACCGGGACAGGGGATCTCAATGAGCAGTTCTTC.

V gene TRBV15 combines with J gene TRBJ1-4; a possible D gene is TRBD1 (6 bases). CDR3 size: 16 residues. Germline CDR1 and CDR2: LNHNV and YYDKDF (reference sequence). V was clipped by 0 bases and J by 4 bases, with 12 bases between them. The CDR3 DNA is TGTGCCACCAGCAGAGATGTGACAGGCCTTAATGAAAAACTGTTTTTT. Protein sequence: CATSRDVTGLNEKLFF.

V is TRBV19 and J is TRBJ2-2; 11 bases match TRBD1. The germline gives CDR1 LNHDA, CDR2 SQIVND (reference sequence). V shed 8 bases, J shed 8 bases, and the junction held 16 bases outside the gene matches. CDR3 length: 17 residues. The CDR3 sequence: CASEKATGTGGMGELFF. The CDR3 nucleotides read TGTGCCAGTGAAAAGGCTACCGGGACAGGGGGTATGGGGGAGCTGTTTTTT.

This clone has only a few counts. The chain carries TRBV2 and TRBJ2-5; no firm D call. CDR3 length equals 12 residues. CDR1 and CDR2 (germline): SNHLY, FYNNEI. Trimming left V 3 bases short and J 5 bases short, with 7 bases between. In DNA, the CDR3 is TGTGCCAGCAGTGATACCGGTGAGACCCAGTACTTC. It translates to CASSDTGETQYF.

The chain combines TRBV5-1 with TRBJ2-2; D uncertain. V was shortened by 4 bases and J by 0 bases, with 10 bases between the two germline ends. In germline, CDR1 is SGHRS, CDR2 YFSETQ. The CDR3 has 15 residues. As DNA, the CDR3 is TGCGCCAGCAGCCCGCGACAAGCGAACACCGGGGAGCTGTTTTTT. Protein product: CASSPRQANTGELFF.

This chain links TRBV2 with TRBJ2-3, with TRBD1 identical over 9 bases. With 9 bases clipped from V and 2 bases from J, the junction kept 12 bases outside the gene matches. From germline, CDR1 is SNHLY and CDR2 FYNNEI. There are 16 residues in the CDR3. CDR3 nucleotide sequence: TGTGCCAGTAATACCGGGACAGGGTCCTTCACAGATACGCAGTATTTT. As protein: CASNTGTGSFTDTQYF.

The V call is TRBV4-2, the J call TRBJ2-3; 10 bases are shared with TRBD2. Germline-derived CDR1 and CDR2 are LGHNA and YNFKEQ. V gave up 0 bases and J gave up 1 base; unmatched junction bases: 4. The CDR3 is made up of 17 amino acids. CDR3 sequence: CASSQDYTSGGTDTQYF. Written as DNA, the CDR3 is TGTGCCAGCAGCCAAGATTATACTAGCGGGGGCACAGATACGCAGTATTTT.

This chain joins TRBV6-1 and TRBJ1-6, with D tentatively TRBD1 (5 bases). The V gene lost 5 bases and the J gene lost 6 bases, with 11 bases spanning the gap. Germline V gene lookup returns CDR1 MNHNS and CDR2 SASEGT. The CDR3 is 14 residues long. CDR3 residues: CASSQTVRNSPLHF. In DNA form, the CDR3 reads TGTGCCAGCAGTCAGACAGTACGTAATTCACCCCTCCACTTT.

The rearrangement uses TRBV10-3 and TRBJ1-5; maybe TRBD1 (5 bases). Germline CDR1 reads ENHRY; CDR2 reads SYGVKD. This CDR3 is 13 amino acids long. Trimming removed 4 bases at V and 5 bases at J, with 9 bases between. CDR3 nucleotide sequence: TGTGCCATCAGTGGGGGGGTTTATCAGCCCCAGCATTTT. Translated, it gives CAISGGVYQPQHF.

V usage is TRBV6-5 and J usage is TRBJ1-4; D ambiguous. CDR1 and CDR2 (germline): MNHEY, SVGAGI. The CDR3 length is 12 residues. The V and J ends lost 6 bases and 13 bases respectively, with 15 bases between them. CDR3: CASSSAGLGLFF. The CDR3 nucleotides are TGTGCCAGCAGCTCCGCCGGGTTGGGACTGTTTTTT.

This clone has a handful of counts. This rearrangement joins TRBV2 to TRBJ1-3; D is uncertain. Germline CDR1 and CDR2: SNHLY and FYNNEI. The CDR3 contains 15 residues. V was cut by 2 bases and J by 0 bases, with 8 bases left in between. CDR3 in DNA: TGTGCCAGCAGTGAACTGATCTACTCTGGAAACACCATATATTTT. Translation gives CASSELIYSGNTIYF.

The chain links TRBV27 to TRBJ1-1, with D perhaps TRBD1 (5 bases). Per the germline V gene, CDR1 is MNHEY and CDR2 is SMNVEV (reference sequence). The V end lost 2 bases, the J end lost 1 base, and 14 bases lay between the germline ends. The CDR3 is 16 residues long. The CDR3 loop is CASSLRVAGPNTEAFF. CDR3 nucleotides: TGTGCCAGCAGTTTAAGGGTAGCGGGGCCGAACACTGAAGCTTTCTTT.

The chain is built from TRBV27 and TRBJ2-7; TRBD1 matches at 8 bases. The V segment lost 5 bases and the J segment 2 bases; nucleotides outside the gene matches: 8. Germline-derived CDR1 and CDR2 are MNHEY and SMNVEV (reference sequence). CDR3 size: 15 residues. The chain's CDR3 is CASSTGTGYTYEQYF. CDR3 DNA sequence: TGTGCCAGCAGTACCGGGACAGGCTACACCTACGAGCAGTACTTC.

This chain links TRBV29-1 with TRBJ1-4, with D unresolved. This CDR3 comprises 13 residues. Trimming stripped 7 bases from V and 0 bases from J, with 9 bases between. Germline V gene data show CDR1 as SQVTM and CDR2 as ANQGSEA. As DNA, the CDR3 is TGCAGCGCTTTGACACCAACTAATGAAAAACTGTTTTTT. Translating it yields CSALTPTNEKLFF.

CDR3 DNA: TGTGCCAGCAGTTACTCTGGCGGGGGGAAGGGCTACACCTTC. Encoded protein: CASSYSGGGKGYTF. This sequence joins TRBV6-6 and TRBJ1-2, with D perhaps matching TRBD1 (5 bases). Trimming left V 0 bases short and J 8 bases short, with 13 bases between. Germline V gives CDR1 MNHNY, CDR2 SVGAGI (reference sequence). The CDR3 spans 14 residues.

The chain couples TRBV7-6 to TRBJ1-4; tentatively, D is TRBD1 (5 bases). The CDR3 is 14 residues long. CDR1 is SGHVS, CDR2 FNYEAQ, per germline. With 6 bases removed from V and 6 bases from J, the gap between germline ends came to 14 bases. The CDR3 loop reads CASSSRGGDEKLFF. The CDR3 DNA reads TGTGCCAGCAGTTCGCGGGGCGGGGATGAAAAACTGTTTTTT.

V is TRBV11-3 and J is TRBJ2-1, with D possibly being TRBD1 (5 bases). CDR1 and CDR2 (germline): SGHNT, YENEEA. Trimming removed 2 bases from V and 6 bases from J, with 11 bases in between. This CDR3 has 14 residues. CDR3 loop: CASSLLRDSNEQFF. The CDR3, as DNA: TGTGCCAGCAGCTTACTCCGAGACAGCAATGAGCAGTTCTTC.

There are a few counts of this clone. The gene calls are TRBV13 and TRBJ2-5; perhaps TRBD1 as D (6 bases). The CDR3 has 14 amino acids. Germline lookup yields CDR1 PRHDT and CDR2 FYEKMQ (reference sequence). The V and J ends lost 5 bases and 2 bases respectively, with 12 bases between them. The CDR3 region has the DNA TGTGCCAGCAGCCGAACAGGGAATCAAGAGACCCAGTACTTC. It yields the protein CASSRTGNQETQYF.

The chain is built from TRBV29-1 and TRBJ2-7; a possible D gene is TRBD1 (6 bases). The V end lost 6 bases, the J end lost 6 bases, and 18 bases lay between the germline ends. Germline lookup yields CDR1 SQVTM and CDR2 ANQGSEA. The CDR3 length is 13 residues. This CDR3 reads CSVLGGPGVEQYF. The CDR3 bases are TGCAGCGTCCTGGGCGGCCCAGGGGTCGAGCAGTACTTC.

The chain uses TRBV21-1 and TRBJ2-1; whether TRBD2, the table's D call, matches the DNA was not checked. TRBV21-1 is an annotated pseudogene. This CDR3 is built from 19 residues. CDR3 nucleotides: TGTGCCAGCAGCAAAGTAAGGGCACTAGCGGGGGCCCCCTACAATGAGCAGTTCTTC. This gives the protein CASSKVRALAGAPYNEQFF.

V and J are TRBV6-6 and TRBJ1-2; 7 bases are shared with TRBD1. Germline V gives CDR1 MNHNY, CDR2 SVGAGI (reference sequence). The trim removed 2 bases at V and 8 bases at J, leaving 5 bases unmatched. There are 13 residues in the CDR3. DNA for the CDR3: TGTGCCAGCAGTTACCGACAGGGCAACGGCTACACCTTC. Protein product: CASSYRQGNGYTF.